A selection of T cell receptor beta chains follows, all from one sample in a study of T cell responses to AZD1222 COVID-19 vaccine. Sequencing used immunoSEQ multiplex PCR; TCRdb keeps in-frame clones, though not all of them. The sample has about 140,000 clones, more than 75% seen once. The sample in question was peripheral blood, obtained on day 0 of AZD1222 vaccination. Receptor source: an adult in good health. Each CDR3 is given with its conserved first and last residue. Each record gives: clone size, CDR3 length, D gene, V gene, J gene, CDR3 DNA, CDR3 protein. D genes are given only for firm matches. Clone sizes are given selectively: once, few, many, or a class where the clone is expanded.

-	14	-	TRBV5-1	TRBJ2-1	TGCGCCAGCAGCTTGGGTGCAGGGCTGGATGAGCAGTTCTTC	CASSLGAGLDEQFF
-	13	-	TRBV6-5	TRBJ2-5	TGTGCCAGCAGTTACATCGCCCGGGAGACCCAGTACTTC	CASSYIARETQYF
-	14	-	TRBV10-2	TRBJ2-1	TGCGCCAGCAGTGAACGGGGGGCGTACAATGAGCAGTTCTTC	CASSERGAYNEQFF
few	15	TRBD1	TRBV30	TRBJ1-3	TGTGCCTGGAGGGGGACAGGGAGCTCTGGAAACACCATATATTTT	CAWRGTGSSGNTIYF
-	14	-	TRBV2	TRBJ2-2	TGTGCCAGCAGAGGCTACTCCGGGACCGGGGAGCTGTTTTTT	CASRGYSGTGELFF
-	13	TRBD2	TRBV10-3	TRBJ2-7	TGTGCCATCAGTGTCGGGGGGAACTACGAGCAGTACTTC	CAISVGGNYEQYF
-	14	-	TRBV6-4	TRBJ1-5	TGTGCCAGCAGTGAGGGTCCTAGCAATCAGCCCCAGCATTTT	CASSEGPSNQPQHF
-	11	-	TRBV29-1	TRBJ1-1	TGCAGCGTCGTTGACCGCACTGAAGCTTTCTTT	CSVVDRTEAFF
-	15	-	TRBV5-1	TRBJ2-1	TGCGCCAGCAGCTTGGGACTAGAGGTTTACAATGAGCAGTTCTTC	CASSLGLEVYNEQFF
few	15	TRBD1	TRBV4-1	TRBJ1-3	TGCGCCAGCAGCCTAGCGGGGACAGGGGGAAACACCATATATTTT	CASSLAGTGGNTIYF
-	16	-	TRBV19	TRBJ2-2	TGTGCCAGTAACCCCCTCAGGGCGCAGAACACCGGGGAGCTGTTTTTT	CASNPLRAQNTGELFF
-	13	-	TRBV27	TRBJ2-7	TGTGCCAGCAGTCTACAGGGAGCCTACGAGCAGTACTTC	CASSLQGAYEQYF
-	17	TRBD1	TRBV5-5	TRBJ1-5	TGTGCCAGCAGCTTGAGCGCGGCAGGGGGACCGAATCAGCCCCAGCATTTT	CASSLSAAGGPNQPQHF
-	15	-	TRBV18	TRBJ1-6	TGTGCCAGCTCCCCCCCGGCAGGGGCAAATTCACCCCTCCACTTT	CASSPPAGANSPLHF
-	13	-	TRBV7-3	TRBJ1-1	TGTGCCAGCAGCTTAACTAGTTTGGCCGAAGCTTTCTTT	CASSLTSLAEAFF
few	15	TRBD1	TRBV4-1	TRBJ1-2	TGCGCCAGCAGCCAAACTCGACAGGGACTGAGGGGCTACACCTTC	CASSQTRQGLRGYTF
-	17	-	TRBV18	TRBJ1-3	TGTGCCAGCTCACCAAGGGGGGGAGATTCGTTTGGAAACACCATATATTTT	CASSPRGGDSFGNTIYF
-	14	-	TRBV5-6	TRBJ1-1	TGTGCCAGCAGCATCAGAGGGAGAAGGACTGAAGCTTTCTTT	CASSIRGRRTEAFF
-	14	-	TRBV9	TRBJ2-2	TGTGCCAGCAGCGTTACAGGGAACACCGGGGAGCTGTTTTTT	CASSVTGNTGELFF
-	14	TRBD1	TRBV10-3	TRBJ2-3	TGTGCCACTGCGGGACAGGGTGGCACAGATACGCAGTATTTT	CATAGQGGTDTQYF
-	15	-	TRBV11-2	TRBJ1-2	TGTGCCAGCAGCGTGGACAGCCTTATTAACTATGGCTACACCTTC	CASSVDSLINYGYTF
-	11	-	TRBV6-5	TRBJ1-1	TGTGCCAGCAGGCGGGAGTCCGAGGCTTTCTTT	CASRRESEAFF
few	12	-	TRBV28	TRBJ1-2	TGTGCCAGCATCGGCGGTAACTATGGCTACACCTTC	CASIGGNYGYTF
-	13	-	TRBV6-5	TRBJ1-1	TGTGCCAGCGCACCTTCAGGAGGAACTGAAGCTTTCTTT	CASAPSGGTEAFF
-	14	-	TRBV24-1	TRBJ1-2	TGTGCCACCAGTCGGGCCGGGGGCAACTATGGCTACACCTTC	CATSRAGGNYGYTF
-	15	-	TRBV5-4	TRBJ2-1	TGTGCCAGCAGCTTAACAGCGAACTCCTACAATGAGCAGTTCTTC	CASSLTANSYNEQFF
-	18	-	TRBV30	TRBJ2-1	TGTGCCTGGAGGACAGGACGTAGCCCCACCAGGAGGGACAATGAGCAGTTCTTC	CAWRTGRSPTRRDNEQFF
once	14	-	TRBV6-2/TRBV6-3	TRBJ1-1	TGTGCCAGCAGCCCCGCGCCCCGGCCGGACGGAGCTTTCTTT	CASSPAPRPDGAFF
-	14	-	TRBV2	TRBJ1-1	TGTGCCAGCAGCAGACAAATCTTTAACACTGAAGCTTTCTTT	CASSRQIFNTEAFF
-	16	TRBD1	TRBV5-1	TRBJ1-4	TGCGCCAGCAGCCCCGGGACAGGGGCAACTAATGAAAAACTGTTTTTT	CASSPGTGATNEKLFF
-	15	-	TRBV28	TRBJ1-2	TGTGCCAGCACCCTACTCGGGGGACAAGACTATGGCTACACCTTC	CASTLLGGQDYGYTF
-	13	-	TRBV4-2	TRBJ1-1	TGTGCCAGCAGCCAAGGTCAGAACACTGAAGCTTTCTTT	CASSQGQNTEAFF
once	15	-	TRBV19	TRBJ2-6	TGTGCCAGTAGTATTTCCACTACTGGGGCCAACGTCCTGACTTTC	CASSISTTGANVLTF
-	14	-	TRBV27	TRBJ1-2	TGTGCCAGCAGACGGGGAGTCGGGAGCTATGGCTACACCTTC	CASRRGVGSYGYTF
-	17	-	TRBV5-4	TRBJ2-5	TGTGCCAGCAGCTCCCTCCCACAGGTGCCCCCTACGGAGACCCAGTACTTC	CASSSLPQVPPTETQYF
-	16	-	TRBV14	TRBJ2-1	TGTGCCAGCAGCCAAGCCAACCCCCTCTCCTACAATGAGCAGTTCTTC	CASSQANPLSYNEQFF
-	12	-	TRBV6-1	TRBJ1-5	TGTGCCAGCAGTGAAAGCAACCGGGTTCAGCATTTT	CASSESNRVQHF
-	15	-	TRBV2	TRBJ1-5	TGTGCCAGCAGTGCCCTCGCCTTCTCGGGTCAGCCCCAGCATTTT	CASSALAFSGQPQHF
-	13	TRBD1	TRBV3-1/TRBV3-2	TRBJ1-3	TGTGCCAGCACTCGACAGGGACGAAACACCATATATTTT	CASTRQGRNTIYF
-	16	TRBD1	TRBV19	TRBJ2-2	TGTGCCACCTCACCTTGGGACAGGGCGAACACCGGGGAGCTGTTTTTT	CATSPWDRANTGELFF
-	14	-	TRBV24-1	TRBJ2-3	TGTGCCACCAGTGATCCTGGCCGCACAGATACGCAGTATTTT	CATSDPGRTDTQYF
once	12	-	TRBV29-1	TRBJ1-5	TGCAGCGTTGTGACAGGCAATCAGCCCCAGCATTTT	CSVVTGNQPQHF